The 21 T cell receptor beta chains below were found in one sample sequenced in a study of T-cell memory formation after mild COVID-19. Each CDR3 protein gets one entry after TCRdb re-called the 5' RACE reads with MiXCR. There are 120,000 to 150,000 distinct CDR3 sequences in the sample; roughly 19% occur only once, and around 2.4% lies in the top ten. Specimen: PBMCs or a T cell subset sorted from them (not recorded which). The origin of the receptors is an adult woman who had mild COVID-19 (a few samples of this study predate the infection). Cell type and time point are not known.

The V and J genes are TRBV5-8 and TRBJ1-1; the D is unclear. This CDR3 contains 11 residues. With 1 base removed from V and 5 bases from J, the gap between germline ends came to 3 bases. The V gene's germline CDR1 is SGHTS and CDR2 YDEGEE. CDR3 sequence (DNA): TGTGCCAGCAGCTTGTTTACTGAAGCTTTCTTT. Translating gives CASSLFTEAFF. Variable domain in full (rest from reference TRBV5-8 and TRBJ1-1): EAGVTQSPTHLIKTRGQQATLRCSPISGHTSVYWYQQALGLGLQFLLWYDEGEERNRGNFPPRFSGRQFPNYSSELNVNALELEDSALYLCASSLFTEAFFGQGTRLTVV.

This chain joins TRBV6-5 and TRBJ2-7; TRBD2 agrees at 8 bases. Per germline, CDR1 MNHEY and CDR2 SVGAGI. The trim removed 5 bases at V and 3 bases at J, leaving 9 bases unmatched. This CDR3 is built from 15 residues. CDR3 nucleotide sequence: TGTGCCAGCAGTCGTCTGCGGGGGGTACTCTACGAGCAGTACTTC. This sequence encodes CASSRLRGVLYEQYF.

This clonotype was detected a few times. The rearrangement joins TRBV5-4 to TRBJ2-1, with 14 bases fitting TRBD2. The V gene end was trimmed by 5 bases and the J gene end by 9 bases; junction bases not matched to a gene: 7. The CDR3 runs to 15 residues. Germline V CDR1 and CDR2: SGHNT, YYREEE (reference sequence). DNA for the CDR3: TGTGCCAGCAGGATGACTAGCGGGAGGGCCCTTGAGCAGTTCTTC. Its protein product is CASRMTSGRALEQFF.

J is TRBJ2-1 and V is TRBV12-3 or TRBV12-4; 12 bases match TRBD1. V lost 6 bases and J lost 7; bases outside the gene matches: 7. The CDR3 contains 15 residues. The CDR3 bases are TGTGCCAGCAGCCGGGACAGGGGGCGTGAGAATGAGCAGTTCTTC. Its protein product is CASSRDRGRENEQFF.

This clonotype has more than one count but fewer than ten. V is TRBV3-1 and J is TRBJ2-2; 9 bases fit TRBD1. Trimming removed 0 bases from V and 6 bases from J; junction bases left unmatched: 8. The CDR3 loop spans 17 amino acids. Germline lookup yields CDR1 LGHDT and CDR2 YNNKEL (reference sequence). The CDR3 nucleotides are TGTGCCAGCAGCCAAGATATAAGGACAGGGGAACCCGGGGAGCTGTTTTTT. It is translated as CASSQDIRTGEPGELFF.

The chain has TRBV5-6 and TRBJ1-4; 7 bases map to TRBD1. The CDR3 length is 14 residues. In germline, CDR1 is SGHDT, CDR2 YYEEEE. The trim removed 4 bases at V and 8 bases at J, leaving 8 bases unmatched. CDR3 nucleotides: TGTGCCAGCAGCCTCGGGACAGTACGAGAAAAACTGTTTTTT. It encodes CASSLGTVREKLFF.

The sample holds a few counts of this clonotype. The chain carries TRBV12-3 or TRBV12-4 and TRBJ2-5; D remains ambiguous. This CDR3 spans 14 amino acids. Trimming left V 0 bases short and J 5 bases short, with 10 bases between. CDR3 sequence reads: CASSLAMGWETQYF. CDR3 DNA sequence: TGTGCCAGCAGTTTAGCGATGGGGTGGGAGACCCAGTACTTC.

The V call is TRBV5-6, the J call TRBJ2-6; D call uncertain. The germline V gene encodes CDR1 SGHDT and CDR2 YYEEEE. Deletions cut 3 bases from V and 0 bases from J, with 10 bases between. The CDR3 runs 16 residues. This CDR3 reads CASSSLTVSGANVLTF. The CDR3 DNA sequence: TGTGCCAGCAGCTCGCTGACGGTCTCTGGGGCCAACGTCCTGACTTTC. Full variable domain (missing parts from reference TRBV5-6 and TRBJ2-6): DAGVTQSPTHLIKTRGQQVTLRCSPKSGHDTVSWYQQALGQGPQFIFQYYEEEERQRGNFPDRFSGHQFPNYSSELNVNALLLGDSALYLCASSSLTVSGANVLTFGAGSRLTVL.

This CDR3 reads CASSLGRVSSTDTQYF. For the CDR3, the DNA is TGCGCCAGCAGCTTGGGGAGGGTCTCCAGCACAGATACGCAGTATTTT. The rearrangement uses TRBV5-1 and TRBJ2-3; a weak D match, TRBD2 (6 bases). The CDR3 runs 16 residues. Germline values: CDR1 SGHRS, CDR2 YFSETQ. Trimming took 0 bases from V and 0 from J, leaving 11 bases between them. The full variable domain, its missing parts supplied by reference TRBV5-1 and TRBJ2-3, is KAGVTQTPRYLIKTRGQQVTLSCSPISGHRSVSWYQQTPGQGLQFLFEYFSETQRNKGNFPGRFSGRQFSNSRSEMNVSTLELGDSALYLCASSLGRVSSTDTQYFGPGTRLTVL.

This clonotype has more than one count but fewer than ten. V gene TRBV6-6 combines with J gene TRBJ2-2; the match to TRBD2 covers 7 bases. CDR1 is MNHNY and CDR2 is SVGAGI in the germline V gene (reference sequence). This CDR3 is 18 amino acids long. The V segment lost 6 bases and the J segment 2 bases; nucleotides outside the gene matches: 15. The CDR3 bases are TGTGCCAGCAGCCCCAACCCCGCACTAGCGCTTAACACCGGGGAGCTGTTTTTT. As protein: CASSPNPALALNTGELFF.

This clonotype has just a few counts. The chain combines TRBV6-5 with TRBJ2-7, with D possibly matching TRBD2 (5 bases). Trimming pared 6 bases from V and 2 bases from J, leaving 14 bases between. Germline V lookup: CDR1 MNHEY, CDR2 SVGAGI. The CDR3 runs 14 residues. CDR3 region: CASSPQRQTYEQYF. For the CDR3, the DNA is TGTGCCAGCAGCCCTCAGCGGCAGACCTACGAGCAGTACTTC.

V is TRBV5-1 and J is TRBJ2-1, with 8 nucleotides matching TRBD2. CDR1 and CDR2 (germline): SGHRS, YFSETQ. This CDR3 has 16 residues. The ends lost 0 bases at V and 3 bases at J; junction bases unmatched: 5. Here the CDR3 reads CASSLASSGHYNEQFF. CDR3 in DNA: TGCGCCAGCAGCTTGGCCTCTAGCGGGCACTACAATGAGCAGTTCTTC.

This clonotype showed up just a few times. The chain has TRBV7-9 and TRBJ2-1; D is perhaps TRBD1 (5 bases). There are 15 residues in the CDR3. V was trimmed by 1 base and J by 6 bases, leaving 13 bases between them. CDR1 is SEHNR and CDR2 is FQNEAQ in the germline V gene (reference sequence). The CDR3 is CASSLEGIGGNEQFF. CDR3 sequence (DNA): TGTGCCAGCAGCTTAGAGGGGATAGGTGGCAATGAGCAGTTCTTC.

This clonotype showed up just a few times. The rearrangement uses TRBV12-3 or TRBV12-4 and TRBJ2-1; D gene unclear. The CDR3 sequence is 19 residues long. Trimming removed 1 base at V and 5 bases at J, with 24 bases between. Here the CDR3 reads CASSLGVGAGIIRDNEQFF. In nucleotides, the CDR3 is TGTGCCAGCAGTTTAGGCGTCGGCGCAGGAATAATTAGGGACAATGAGCAGTTCTTC.

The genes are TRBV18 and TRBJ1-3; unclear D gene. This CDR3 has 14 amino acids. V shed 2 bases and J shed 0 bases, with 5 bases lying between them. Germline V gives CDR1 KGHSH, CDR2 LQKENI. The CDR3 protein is CASSPRVSGNTIYF. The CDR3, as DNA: TGTGCCAGCTCACCAAGGGTCTCTGGAAACACCATATATTTT.

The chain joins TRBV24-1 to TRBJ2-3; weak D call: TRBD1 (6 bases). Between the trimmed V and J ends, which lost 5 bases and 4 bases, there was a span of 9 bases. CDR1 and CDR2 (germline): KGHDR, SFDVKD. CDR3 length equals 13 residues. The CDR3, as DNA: TGTGCCACCAGTGTCAACAGGGCAGATACGCAGTATTTT. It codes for CATSVNRADTQYF.

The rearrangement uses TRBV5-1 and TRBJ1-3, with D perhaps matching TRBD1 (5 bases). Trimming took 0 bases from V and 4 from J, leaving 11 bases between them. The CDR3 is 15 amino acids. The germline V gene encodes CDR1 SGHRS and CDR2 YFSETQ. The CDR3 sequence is CASSLGQRTGNTIYF. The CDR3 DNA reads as TGCGCCAGCAGCTTGGGCCAACGGACAGGAAACACCATATATTTT. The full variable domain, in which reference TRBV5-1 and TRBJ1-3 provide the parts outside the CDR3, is KAGVTQTPRYLIKTRGQQVTLSCSPISGHRSVSWYQQTPGQGLQFLFEYFSETQRNKGNFPGRFSGRQFSNSRSEMNVSTLELGDSALYLCASSLGQRTGNTIYFGEGSWLTVV.

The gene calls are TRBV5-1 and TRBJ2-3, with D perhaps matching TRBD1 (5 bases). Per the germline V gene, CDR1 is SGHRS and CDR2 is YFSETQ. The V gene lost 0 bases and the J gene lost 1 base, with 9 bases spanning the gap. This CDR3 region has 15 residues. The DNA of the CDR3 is TGCGCCAGCAGCTTGGACGGACATCGCACAGATACGCAGTATTTT. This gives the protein CASSLDGHRTDTQYF.

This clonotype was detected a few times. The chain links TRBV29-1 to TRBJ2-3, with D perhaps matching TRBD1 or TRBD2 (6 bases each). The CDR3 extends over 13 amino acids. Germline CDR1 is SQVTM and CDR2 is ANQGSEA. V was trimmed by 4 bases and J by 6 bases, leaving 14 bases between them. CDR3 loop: CSVGGGSGDTQYF. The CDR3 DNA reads TGCAGCGTTGGAGGGGGGTCCGGGGATACGCAGTATTTT.

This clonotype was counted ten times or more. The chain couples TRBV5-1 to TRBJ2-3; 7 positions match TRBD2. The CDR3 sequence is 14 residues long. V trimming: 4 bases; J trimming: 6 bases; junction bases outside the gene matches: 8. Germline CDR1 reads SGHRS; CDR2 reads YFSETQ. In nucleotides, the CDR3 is TGCGCCAGCAGCCCGATGACTAGCTCGGATACGCAGTATTTT. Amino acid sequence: CASSPMTSSDTQYF.

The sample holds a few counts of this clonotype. The CDR3 nucleotides are TGCGCCAGCCGACAGGATGGAAACACCATATATTTT. Translation gives CASRQDGNTIYF. V and J are TRBV5-1 and TRBJ1-3; maybe TRBD1 (6 bases). From germline, CDR1 is SGHRS and CDR2 YFSETQ. V dropped 7 bases and J dropped 3 bases, with 8 bases sitting between them. CDR3 length equals 12 residues.